The entry below gives a single T cell receptor beta chain sequence along with its context. The CDR3 has 17 amino acids. The V gene lost 3 bases and the J gene lost 1 base, with 16 bases spanning the gap. The germline V gene has CDR1 PRHDT and CDR2 FYEKMQ (reference sequence). These data are taken from a study of OX40 agonist ivuxolimab in advanced cancers. On the study more broadly: Three patients showed partial responses: one hepatocellular carcinoma and two cutaneous melanoma cases.

Measured with immunoSEQ multiplex PCR; TCRdb has only the in-frame clones, and not every one. This sample carries more than 80,000 clones, around 90% of them seen once, and the ten largest clones take around 0.3%. Sequences were derived from CD4+ or CD8+ T cells sorted from blood, sampled in a trial of the OX40 agonist ivuxolimab. This receptor was taken from an adult with an advanced solid tumor such as melanoma, head and neck, liver or kidney cancer. V is TRBV13 and J is TRBJ2-1; D perhaps matches TRBD2 (5 bases). The CDR3 loop is CASSLGEWERSYNEQFF. In DNA form, the CDR3 reads TGTGCCAGCAGCTTGGGTGAGTGGGAGAGGTCCTACAATGAGCAGTTCTTC.